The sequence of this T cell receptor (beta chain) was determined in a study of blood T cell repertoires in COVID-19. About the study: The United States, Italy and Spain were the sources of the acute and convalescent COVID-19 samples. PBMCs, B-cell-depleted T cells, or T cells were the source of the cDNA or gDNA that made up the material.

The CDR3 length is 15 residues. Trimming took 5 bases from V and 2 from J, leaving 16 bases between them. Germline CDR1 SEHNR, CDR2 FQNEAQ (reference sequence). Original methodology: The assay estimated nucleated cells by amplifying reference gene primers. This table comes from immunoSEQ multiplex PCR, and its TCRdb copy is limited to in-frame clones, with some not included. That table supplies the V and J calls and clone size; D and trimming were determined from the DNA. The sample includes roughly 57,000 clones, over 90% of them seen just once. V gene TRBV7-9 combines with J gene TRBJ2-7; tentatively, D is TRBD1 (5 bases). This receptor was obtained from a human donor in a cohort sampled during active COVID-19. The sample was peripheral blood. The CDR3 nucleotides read TGTGCCAGCAGCCGACCCCGAAGCAGGGCCTACGAGCAGTACTTC. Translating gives CASSRPRSRAYEQYF.